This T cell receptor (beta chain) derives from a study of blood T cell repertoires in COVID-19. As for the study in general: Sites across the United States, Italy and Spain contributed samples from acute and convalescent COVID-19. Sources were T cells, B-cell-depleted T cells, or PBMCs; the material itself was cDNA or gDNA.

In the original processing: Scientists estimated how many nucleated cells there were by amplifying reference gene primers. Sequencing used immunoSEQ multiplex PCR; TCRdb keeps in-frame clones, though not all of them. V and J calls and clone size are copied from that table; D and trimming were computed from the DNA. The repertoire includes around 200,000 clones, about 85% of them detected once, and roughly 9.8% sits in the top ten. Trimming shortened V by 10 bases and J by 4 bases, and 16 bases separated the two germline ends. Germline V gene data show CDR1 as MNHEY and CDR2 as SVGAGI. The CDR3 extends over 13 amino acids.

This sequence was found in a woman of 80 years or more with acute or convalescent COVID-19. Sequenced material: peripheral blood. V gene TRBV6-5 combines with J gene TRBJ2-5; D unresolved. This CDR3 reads CATLPAARETQYF. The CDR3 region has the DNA TGTGCCACCCTTCCCGCGGCCCGAGAGACCCAGTACTTC.